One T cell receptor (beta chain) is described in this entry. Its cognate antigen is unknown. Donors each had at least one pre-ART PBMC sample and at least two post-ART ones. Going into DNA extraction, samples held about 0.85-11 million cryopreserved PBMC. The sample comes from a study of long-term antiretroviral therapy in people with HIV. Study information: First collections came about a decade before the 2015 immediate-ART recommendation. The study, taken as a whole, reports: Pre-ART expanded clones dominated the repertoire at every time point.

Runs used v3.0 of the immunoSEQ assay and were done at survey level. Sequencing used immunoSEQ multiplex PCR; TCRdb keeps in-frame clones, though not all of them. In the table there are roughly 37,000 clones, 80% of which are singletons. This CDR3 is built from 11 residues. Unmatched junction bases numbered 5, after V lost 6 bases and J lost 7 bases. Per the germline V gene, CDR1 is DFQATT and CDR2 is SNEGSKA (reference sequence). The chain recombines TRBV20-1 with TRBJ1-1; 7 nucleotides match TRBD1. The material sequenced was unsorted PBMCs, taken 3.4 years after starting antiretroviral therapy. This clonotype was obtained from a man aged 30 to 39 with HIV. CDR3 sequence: CSAGQFLEAFF. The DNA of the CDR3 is TGCAGTGCGGGACAGTTTCTTGAAGCTTTCTTT.